This T cell receptor (beta chain) is from a study of response to subunit inactivated influenza vaccine. MiXCR, run by TCRdb on the RT-PCR reads, gives a single entry per CDR3 protein. Of hundreds of thousands of distinct CDR3 sequences in the sample, roughly 20% are singletons; the top ten hold roughly a tenth. Study-level points and caveats: Authors suggested each seasonal influenza vaccination recruits few new T cells.

This clonotype was observed a handful of times. What it binds is not known. The sequencing here drew on PBMCs from blood, taken more than 4 days after vaccination. The TCR comes from a man over 45 who received an inactivated influenza vaccine.

This chain's CDR3 is CASSLGFTETQYF. The DNA of the CDR3 is TGTGCCAGCAGCTTGGGATTTACGGAGACCCAGTACTTC. The J gene is TRBJ2-5, the V gene TRBV7-6; D is ambiguous. The CDR3 is 13 residues long. V was cut by 3 bases and J by 5 bases, with 10 bases left in between. The germline CDR1 and CDR2 sequences are SGHVS and FNYEAQ. The variable domain in full, with the rest retrieved from reference TRBV7-6 and TRBJ2-5, is GAGVSQSPRYKVTKRGQDVALRCDPISGHVSLYWYRQALGQGPEFLTYFNYEAQQDKSGLPNDRFSAERPEGSISTLTIQRTEQRDSAMYRCASSLGFTETQYFGPGTRLLVL.